This TCR beta chain was found in a study of T cell responses to AZD1222 COVID-19 vaccine. Overall study: Analyses pooled second doses at about 4 or about 12 weeks.

Study-wide results and limits: Repertoire samples came only from after the peak T cell response. The sample set comprised mostly white British donors with more females, and clonal diversity was possibly underestimated. Baseline serostatus was positive in only five to seven AZD1222 recipients.

Assay used: immunoSEQ multiplex PCR; TCRdb lists only in-frame clones, some missing. The table records about 55,000 clones, 70% to 90% of them present only once. J was trimmed by 4 bases and V by 6 bases; bases with no gene match: 5. CDR1 and CDR2 (germline): KGHDR, SFDVKD. This CDR3 contains 14 residues. On this clone: Its antigen remains unidentified.

The sequencing used peripheral blood, collected on day 0 of AZD1222 vaccination. The rearrangement uses TRBV24-1 and TRBJ1-5, with 7 bases aligning to TRBD1. The clonotype originates from an adult in good health. CDR3 sequence (DNA): TGTGCCACCAGTCCACAGGGGAGAAATCAGCCCCAGCATTTT. Protein sequence: CATSPQGRNQPQHF.